A selection of T cell receptor beta chains follows, all from one sample in a study of Graves' ophthalmopathy and Graves' hyperthyroidism. TCRdb re-called the multiplex PCR reads through MiXCR, storing one row per CDR3 protein. The table has about 740,000 distinct CDR3 sequences, roughly 40% seen once. Material for sequencing was peripheral blood. These receptors were collected from an adult man with Graves' ophthalmopathy. CDR3s include the opening cysteine and the closing phenylalanine or tryptophan. The D gene is left open where the match is weak. Some rows mark clone size as missing; the rest say once, few, many or name a class of expanded clone.

J	V	D	size	DNA	CDR3
TRBJ1-1	TRBV6-6	-	few	TGTGCCAGCAGTTACTCGAGGCGGGGGAACACTGAAGCTTTCTTT	CASSYSRRGNTEAFF
TRBJ1-2	TRBV10-3	-	few	TGTGCCAGCAGTGACTGGGGGGGGCGAACGGTTGGCTACACCTTC	CASSDWGGRTVGYTF
TRBJ1-1	TRBV20-1	TRBD1	-	TGCAGTGCTAGAGATATGCAGGGGGCGTCATCGCCGGGCACTGAAGCTTTCTTT	CSARDMQGASSPGTEAFF
TRBJ2-2	TRBV2	TRBD2	few	TGTGCCAGCAGTGAAGGGAGCGGGGTTAACACCGGGGAGCTGTTTTTT	CASSEGSGVNTGELFF
TRBJ1-4	TRBV20-1	-	-	TGCAGTGCTAAATCTGCAACTAATGAAAAACTGTTTTTT	CSAKSATNEKLFF
TRBJ2-7	TRBV29-1	-	many	TGCAGCGCCAAATTAGCGGAGAAGCCTACGTGGCAGTACTTC	CSAKLAEKPTWQYF
TRBJ2-2	TRBV19	-	many	TGTGCCAGTAAGCTCACCGGGGAGCTGTTTTTT	CASKLTGELFF
TRBJ2-7	TRBV9	TRBD2	many	TGTGCCAGTTCCGGGACTAGCGGCTACGAGCAGTACTTC	CASSGTSGYEQYF
TRBJ2-7	TRBV4-1	TRBD1	-	TGCGCCAGCAGCTGGACAGGCCGCGGTGTGTACGAGCAGTACTTC	CASSWTGRGVYEQYF
TRBJ2-5	TRBV20-1	TRBD1	many	TGCAGTGCTAGATCACAGGGGCTACAAGAGACCCAGTACTTC	CSARSQGLQETQYF
TRBJ1-1	TRBV29-1	-	-	TGCAGCGTTGAACCCCAGGACAGAGCAACCTTGAACACTGAAGCTTTCTTT	CSVEPQDRATLNTEAFF
TRBJ1-1	TRBV19	-	few	TGTGCCAGTAGTATACGTCTGGAGTCGAACACTGAAGCTTTCTTT	CASSIRLESNTEAFF
TRBJ1-5	TRBV24-1	TRBD1	many	TGTGCCAGCAGCCGGAAGGGACAGGTCAATCAGCCCCAGCATTTT	CASSRKGQVNQPQHF
TRBJ1-5	TRBV19	TRBD1	many	TGTGCCAGTGACAGGGGTCGCGGCAATCAGCCCCAGCATTTT	CASDRGRGNQPQHF
TRBJ2-6	TRBV20-1	-	few	TGCAGTGCTAGAGGACAGGGGGCCAACGTCCTGACTTTC	CSARGQGANVLTF
TRBJ2-7	TRBV7-9	-	-	TGTGCCAGCAGCGGAGCTGGGACGCCTACCTACGAACAGTACTTC	CASSGAGTPTYEQYF
TRBJ1-1	TRBV5-8	-	-	TGTGCCAGCAGCTTTGGGGTTACCACTGAAGCTTTCTTT	CASSFGVTTEAFF
TRBJ2-7	TRBV10-3	TRBD2	-	TGTGCCATCAAGGGGACTAGCGGGGATAGCTCCTACGAGCAGTACTTC	CAIKGTSGDSSYEQYF
TRBJ1-3	TRBV25-1	-	many	TGTGCCAGCAGTGAGCCTGGAAACACCATATATTTT	CASSEPGNTIYF
TRBJ1-1	TRBV20-1	-	many	TGCAGTGCTAGAGAACAGGGAAACCCTGAAGCTTTCTTT	CSAREQGNPEAFF
TRBJ2-2	TRBV7-9	TRBD2	few	TGTGCCAGCAGCCGGGGTCTAGCGGGTACCGGGGAGCTGTTTTTT	CASSRGLAGTGELFF
TRBJ2-5	TRBV9	-	many	TGTGCCAGCAGCGTAGTCGGCCAAGAGACCCAGTACTTC	CASSVVGQETQYF
TRBJ2-5	TRBV5-8	TRBD2	-	TGTGCCAGCAGACCTAGCGGGTGGACCCAGTACTTC	CASRPSGWTQYF
TRBJ1-2	TRBV7-8	TRBD1	many	TGTGCCAGCAGCTTAGGGTCCGCGACAGGGTTTGGCTACACCTTC	CASSLGSATGFGYTF
TRBJ2-3	TRBV29-1	TRBD2	-	TGCAGCGTTACCGGGACTAGCGGTTTCGCCACAGATACGCAGTATTTT	CSVTGTSGFATDTQYF
TRBJ1-6	TRBV2	-	-	TGTGCCAGCAGCCTCCGACAGGCTTCGATCTCACCCCTCCACTTT	CASSLRQASISPLHF
TRBJ1-2	TRBV9	TRBD1	many	TGTGCCAGCAGCGTAGAGGGACAGGGACGAGGCTACACCTTC	CASSVEGQGRGYTF
TRBJ1-2	TRBV25-1	-	-	TGTGCCAGCAGCGTAACCCCCACCGGTGGCTACACCTTC	CASSVTPTGGYTF
TRBJ2-7	TRBV20-1	-	-	TGCAGTGCTAGAGCAGGATGGAGCGAGCAGTACTTC	CSARAGWSEQYF
TRBJ1-1	TRBV2	-	-	TGTGCCAGCATACAGGGTCTAAGGGATTTCTTT	CASIQGLRDFF
TRBJ1-1	TRBV12-3/TRBV12-4	-	many	TGTGCCAGCAGTTTAGACGTCACGATTAACACTGAAGCTTTCTTT	CASSLDVTINTEAFF
TRBJ1-1	TRBV25-1	TRBD1	-	TGTGCCAGCTCACGAACATTAGGACAGGAGAACACTGAAGCTTTCTTT	CASSRTLGQENTEAFF
TRBJ1-3	TRBV12-3/TRBV12-4	-	few	TGTGCCAGCAGGACCGGGACTTCCCTGAGGGACACCATATATTTT	CASRTGTSLRDTIYF
TRBJ1-6	TRBV6-5	-	-	TGTGCCAGCAGTTATGGGGGGTCCTATAATTCACCCCTCCACTTT	CASSYGGSYNSPLHF
TRBJ1-5	TRBV7-2	-	few	TGCGCCAGCAGCCAAGATGTTTTTAACACCGGCAATCAGCCCCAGCATTTT	CASSQDVFNTGNQPQHF
TRBJ1-2	TRBV29-1	-	-	TGCAGCGTTCGGACAACAAACTATGGCTACACCTTC	CSVRTTNYGYTF
TRBJ2-7	TRBV20-1	TRBD2	few	TGCAGTGCTAGAGTTAGCGGGAGTGGATCCTACGAGCAGTACTTC	CSARVSGSGSYEQYF
TRBJ2-5	TRBV9	-	-	TGTGCCAGCAGCGTTGTGCGGGGCAATGAGACCCAGTACTTC	CASSVVRGNETQYF
TRBJ2-5	TRBV11-2	-	-	TGTGCCAGCAGCCTACCGATAGGGGCAGAGACCCAGTACTTC	CASSLPIGAETQYF